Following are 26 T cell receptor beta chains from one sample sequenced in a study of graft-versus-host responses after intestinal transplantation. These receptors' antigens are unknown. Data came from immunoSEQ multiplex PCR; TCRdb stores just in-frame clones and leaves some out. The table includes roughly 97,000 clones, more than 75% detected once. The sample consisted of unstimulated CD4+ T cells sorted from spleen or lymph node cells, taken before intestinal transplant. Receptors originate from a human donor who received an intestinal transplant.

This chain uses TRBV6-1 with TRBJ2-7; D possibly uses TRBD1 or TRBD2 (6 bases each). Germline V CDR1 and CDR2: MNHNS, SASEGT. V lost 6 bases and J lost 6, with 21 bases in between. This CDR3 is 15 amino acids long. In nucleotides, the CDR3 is TGTGCCAGCAGCCCCCATACAGGGAGGCAGACCGAGCAGTACTTC. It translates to CASSPHTGRQTEQYF.

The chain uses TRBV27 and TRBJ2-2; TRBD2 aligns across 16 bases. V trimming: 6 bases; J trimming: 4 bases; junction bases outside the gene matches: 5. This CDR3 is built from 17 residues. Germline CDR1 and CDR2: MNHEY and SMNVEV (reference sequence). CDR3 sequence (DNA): TGTGCCAGCAGGGGACTAGCGGGGGGGCGTGGCACCGGGGAGCTGTTTTTT. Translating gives CASRGLAGGRGTGELFF.

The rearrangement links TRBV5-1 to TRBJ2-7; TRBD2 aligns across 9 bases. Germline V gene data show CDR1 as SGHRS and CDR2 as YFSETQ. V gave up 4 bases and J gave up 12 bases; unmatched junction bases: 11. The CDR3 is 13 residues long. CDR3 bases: TGCGCCAGCAGCATAGAACGAGCGGGAGGAATGTACTTC. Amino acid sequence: CASSIERAGGMYF.

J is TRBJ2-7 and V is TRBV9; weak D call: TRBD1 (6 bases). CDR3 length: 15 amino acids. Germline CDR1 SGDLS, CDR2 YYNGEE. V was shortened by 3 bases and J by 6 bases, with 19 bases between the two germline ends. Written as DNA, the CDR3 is TGTGCCAGCAGCGCGAATACAGGGCTTGCCGGCGAGCAGTACTTC. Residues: CASSANTGLAGEQYF.

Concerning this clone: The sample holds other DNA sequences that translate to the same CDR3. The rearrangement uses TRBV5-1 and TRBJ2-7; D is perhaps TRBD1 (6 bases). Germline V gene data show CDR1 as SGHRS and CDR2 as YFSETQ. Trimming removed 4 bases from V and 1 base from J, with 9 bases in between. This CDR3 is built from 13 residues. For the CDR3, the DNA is TGCGCCAGCAGCCTCGACAGGTCCTACGAGCAGTACTTC. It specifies CASSLDRSYEQYF.

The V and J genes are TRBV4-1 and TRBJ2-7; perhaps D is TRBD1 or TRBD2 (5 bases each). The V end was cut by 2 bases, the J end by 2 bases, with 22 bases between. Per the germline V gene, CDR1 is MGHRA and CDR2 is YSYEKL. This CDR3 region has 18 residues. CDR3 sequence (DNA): TGCGCCAGCAGCCAATTTAGCGTATCGGGGCTAGATACCTACGAGCAGTACTTC. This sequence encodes CASSQFSVSGLDTYEQYF.

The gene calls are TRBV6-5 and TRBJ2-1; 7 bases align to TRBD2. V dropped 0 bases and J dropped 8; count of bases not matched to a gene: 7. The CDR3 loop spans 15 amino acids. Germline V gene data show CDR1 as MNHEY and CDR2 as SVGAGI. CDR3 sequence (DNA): TGTGCCAGCAGTTACTCGACTAGCATTGTCGATGAGCAGTTCTTC. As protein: CASSYSTSIVDEQFF.

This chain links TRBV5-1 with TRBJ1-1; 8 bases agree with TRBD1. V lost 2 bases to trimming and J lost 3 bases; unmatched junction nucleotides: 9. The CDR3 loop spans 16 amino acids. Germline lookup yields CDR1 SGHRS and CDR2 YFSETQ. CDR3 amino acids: CASSFGTGTGDTEAFF. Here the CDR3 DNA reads TGCGCCAGCAGCTTTGGCACCGGGACAGGAGACACTGAAGCTTTCTTT.

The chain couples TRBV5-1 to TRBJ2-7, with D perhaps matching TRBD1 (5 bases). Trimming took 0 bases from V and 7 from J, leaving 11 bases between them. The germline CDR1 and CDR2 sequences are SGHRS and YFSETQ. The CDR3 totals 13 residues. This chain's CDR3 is CASSLVLGLEQYF. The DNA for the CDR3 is TGCGCCAGCAGCTTGGTTTTGGGGCTGGAGCAGTACTTC.

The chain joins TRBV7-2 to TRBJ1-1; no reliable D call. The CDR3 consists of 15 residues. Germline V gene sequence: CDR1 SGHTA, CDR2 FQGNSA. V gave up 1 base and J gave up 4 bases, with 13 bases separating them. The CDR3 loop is CASSLGHGVGTEAFF. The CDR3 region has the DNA TGTGCCAGCAGCTTAGGGCACGGGGTCGGCACTGAAGCTTTCTTT.

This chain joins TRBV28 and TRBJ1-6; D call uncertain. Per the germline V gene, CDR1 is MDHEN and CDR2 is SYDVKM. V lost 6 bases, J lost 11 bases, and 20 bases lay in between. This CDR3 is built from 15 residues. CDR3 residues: CASSGHQLRVTPLHF. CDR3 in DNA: TGTGCCAGCAGCGGCCATCAGTTAAGGGTTACACCCCTCCACTTT.

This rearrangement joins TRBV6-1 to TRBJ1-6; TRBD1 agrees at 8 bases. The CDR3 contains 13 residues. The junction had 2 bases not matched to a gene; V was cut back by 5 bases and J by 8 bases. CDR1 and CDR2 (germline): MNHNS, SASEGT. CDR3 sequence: CASSSQGDSPLHF. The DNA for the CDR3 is TGTGCCAGCAGTTCACAGGGGGATTCACCCCTCCACTTT.

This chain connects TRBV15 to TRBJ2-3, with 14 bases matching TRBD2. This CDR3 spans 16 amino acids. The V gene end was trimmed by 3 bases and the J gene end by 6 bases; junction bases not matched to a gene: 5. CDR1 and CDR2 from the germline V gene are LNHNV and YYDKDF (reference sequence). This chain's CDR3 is CATSRTSGREGDTQYF. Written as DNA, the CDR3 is TGTGCCACCAGCAGGACTAGCGGGAGGGAGGGGGATACGCAGTATTTT.

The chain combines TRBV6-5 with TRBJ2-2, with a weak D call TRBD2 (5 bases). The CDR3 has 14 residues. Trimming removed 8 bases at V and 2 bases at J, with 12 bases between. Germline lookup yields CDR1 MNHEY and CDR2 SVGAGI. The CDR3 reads CASHRGSNTGELFF. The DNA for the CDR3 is TGTGCCAGCCACCGCGGGTCTAACACCGGGGAGCTGTTTTTT.

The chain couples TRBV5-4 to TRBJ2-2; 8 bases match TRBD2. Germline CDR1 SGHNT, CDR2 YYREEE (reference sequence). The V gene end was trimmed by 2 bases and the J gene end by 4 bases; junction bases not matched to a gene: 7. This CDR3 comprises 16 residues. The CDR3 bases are TGTGCCAGCAGCTTCGGGGGGGAGTTAAGCACCGGGGAGCTGTTTTTT. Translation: CASSFGGELSTGELFF.

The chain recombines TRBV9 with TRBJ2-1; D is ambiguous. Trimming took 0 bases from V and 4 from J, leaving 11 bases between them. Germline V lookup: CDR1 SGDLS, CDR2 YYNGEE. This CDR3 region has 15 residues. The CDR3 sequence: CASSVGTPGYNEQFF. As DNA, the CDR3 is TGTGCCAGCAGCGTAGGAACCCCCGGATACAATGAGCAGTTCTTC. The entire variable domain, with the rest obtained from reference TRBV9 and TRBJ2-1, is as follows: DSGVTQTPKHLITATGQRVTLRCSPRSGDLSVYWYQQSLDQGLQFLIQYYNGEERAKGNILERFSAQQFPDLHSELNLSSLELGDSALYFCASSVGTPGYNEQFFGPGTRLTVL.

This chain's CDR3 is CASSLGLYLTNYGYTF. The DNA for the CDR3 is TGTGCCAGCAGCTTAGGCCTCTACCTGACTAACTATGGCTACACCTTC. The rearrangement links TRBV13 to TRBJ1-2; D is uncertain. This CDR3 spans 16 amino acids. Germline lookup yields CDR1 PRHDT and CDR2 FYEKMQ (reference sequence). The V end was cut by 0 bases, the J end by 0 bases, with 11 bases between.

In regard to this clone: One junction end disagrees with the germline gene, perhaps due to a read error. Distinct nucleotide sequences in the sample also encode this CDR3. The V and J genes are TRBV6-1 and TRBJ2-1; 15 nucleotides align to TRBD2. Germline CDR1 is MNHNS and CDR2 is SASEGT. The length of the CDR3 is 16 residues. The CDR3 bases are TGTGCTAGCAGTGAAAATGGGACTAGCGGGAGGTGGGAGCAGTTCTTC. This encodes CASSENGTSGRWEQFF.

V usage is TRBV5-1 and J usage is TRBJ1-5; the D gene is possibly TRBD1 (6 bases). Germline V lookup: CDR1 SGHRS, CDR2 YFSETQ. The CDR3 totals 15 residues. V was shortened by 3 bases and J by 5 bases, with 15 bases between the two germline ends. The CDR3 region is CASSYRARRDQPQHF. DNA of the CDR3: TGCGCCAGCAGCTACAGGGCCCGGAGGGATCAGCCCCAGCATTTT.

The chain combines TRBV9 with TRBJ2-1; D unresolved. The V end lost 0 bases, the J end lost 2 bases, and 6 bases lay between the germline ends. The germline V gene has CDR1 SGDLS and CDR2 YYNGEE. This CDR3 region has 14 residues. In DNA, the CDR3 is TGTGCCAGCAGCGTAGGACAAACCTACAATGAGCAGTTCTTC. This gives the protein CASSVGQTYNEQFF.

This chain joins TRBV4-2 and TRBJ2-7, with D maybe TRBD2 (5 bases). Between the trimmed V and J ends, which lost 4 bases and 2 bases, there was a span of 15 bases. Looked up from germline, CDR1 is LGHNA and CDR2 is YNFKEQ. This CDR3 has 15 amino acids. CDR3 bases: TGTGCCAGCAGCCCAAAGGACGACGGGGCCTACGAGCAGTACTTC. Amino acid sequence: CASSPKDDGAYEQYF.

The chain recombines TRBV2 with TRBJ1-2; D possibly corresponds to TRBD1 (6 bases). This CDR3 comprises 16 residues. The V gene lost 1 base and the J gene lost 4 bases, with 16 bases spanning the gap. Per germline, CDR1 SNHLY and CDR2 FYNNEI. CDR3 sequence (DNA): TGTGCCAGCAGTGAAGGACCCGGGGACATCTTCTATGGCTACACCTTC. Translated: CASSEGPGDIFYGYTF.

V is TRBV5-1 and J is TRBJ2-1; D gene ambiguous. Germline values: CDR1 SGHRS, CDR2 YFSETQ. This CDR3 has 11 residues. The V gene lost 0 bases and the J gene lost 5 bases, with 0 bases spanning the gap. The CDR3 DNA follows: TGCGCCAGCAGCTTGGACAATGAGCAGTTCTTC. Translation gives CASSLDNEQFF. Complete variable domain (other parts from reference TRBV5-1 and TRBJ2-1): KAGVTQTPRYLIKTRGQQVTLSCSPISGHRSVSWYQQTPGQGLQFLFEYFSETQRNKGNFPGRFSGRQFSNSRSEMNVSTLELGDSALYLCASSLDNEQFFGPGTRLTVL.

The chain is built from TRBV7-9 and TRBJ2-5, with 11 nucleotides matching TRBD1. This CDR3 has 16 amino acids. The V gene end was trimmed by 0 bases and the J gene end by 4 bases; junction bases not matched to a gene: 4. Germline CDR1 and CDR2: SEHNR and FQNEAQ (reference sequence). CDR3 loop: CASSLARDRGSETQYF. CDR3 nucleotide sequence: TGTGCCAGCAGCTTAGCCCGGGACAGGGGGTCAGAGACCCAGTACTTC.

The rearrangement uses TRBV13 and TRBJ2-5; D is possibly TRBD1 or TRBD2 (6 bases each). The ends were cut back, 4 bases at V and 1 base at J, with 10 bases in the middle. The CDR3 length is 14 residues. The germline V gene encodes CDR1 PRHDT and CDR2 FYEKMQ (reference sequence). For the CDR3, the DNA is TGTGCCAGCAGCTCCTGGGGGGCCCAAGAGACCCAGTACTTC. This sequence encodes CASSSWGAQETQYF.

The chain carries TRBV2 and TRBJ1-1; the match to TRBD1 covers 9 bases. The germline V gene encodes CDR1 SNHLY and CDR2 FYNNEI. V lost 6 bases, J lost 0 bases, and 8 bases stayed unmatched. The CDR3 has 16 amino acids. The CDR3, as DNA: TGTGCCAGCAGCAAAGGGGACAGGGAAATGAACACTGAAGCTTTCTTT. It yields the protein CASSKGDREMNTEAFF.